The 20 T cell receptor beta chains below come from one sample, sequenced in a study of OX40 agonist ivuxolimab in advanced cancers. TCRdb's copy holds only in-frame clones and misses some; the assay was immunoSEQ multiplex PCR. The sample consists of around 62,000 clones, 80% to 85% of them appearing once. The starting material was CD4+ or CD8+ T cells sorted from blood, obtained in a trial of the OX40 agonist ivuxolimab. These receptors were taken from an adult with an advanced solid tumor such as melanoma, head and neck, liver or kidney cancer.

This chain joins TRBV5-1 and TRBJ1-1; 11 positions match TRBD1. The CDR3 consists of 13 residues. V shed 4 bases and J 13 bases; nucleotides not matched to a gene: 9. Germline V gene data show CDR1 as SGHRS and CDR2 as YFSETQ. CDR3 DNA sequence: TGCGCCAGCAGCCCCGCCGGGACAGGGGGTTTTTTCTTT. Protein sequence: CASSPAGTGGFFF.

V usage is TRBV5-1 and J usage is TRBJ1-1; no clear D. Trimming removed 1 base from V and 1 base from J, with 8 bases in between. Germline-derived CDR1 and CDR2 are SGHRS and YFSETQ. This CDR3 is built from 14 residues. This CDR3 reads CASSLMDRNTEAFF. The CDR3 DNA sequence: TGCGCCAGCAGCTTGATGGACCGGAACACTGAAGCTTTCTTT.

The chain has TRBV9 and TRBJ2-3, with D possibly TRBD2 on 7 matching bases. CDR1 SGDLS and CDR2 YYNGEE come from the germline V gene. The CDR3 has 17 amino acids. Trimming stripped 4 bases from V and 6 bases from J, with 24 bases between. The CDR3 bases are TGTGCCAGCAGCCCAGGCCCCCGGTCGGGGGGCTCGGATACGCAGTATTTT. Encoded protein: CASSPGPRSGGSDTQYF. Full variable domain (rest looked up from reference TRBV9 and TRBJ2-3): DSGVTQTPKHLITATGQRVTLRCSPRSGDLSVYWYQQSLDQGLQFLIQYYNGEERAKGNILERFSAQQFPDLHSELNLSSLELGDSALYFCASSPGPRSGGSDTQYFGPGTRLTVL.

The rearrangement joins TRBV2 to TRBJ1-1, with TRBD1 identical over 9 bases. The ends lost 6 bases at V and 5 bases at J; junction bases unmatched: 10. CDR3 length: 15 residues. Per the germline V gene, CDR1 is SNHLY and CDR2 is FYNNEI. In DNA, the CDR3 is TGTGCCAGCAGCTATTCCACAGGGGGCGGTACTGAAGCTTTCTTT. This sequence encodes CASSYSTGGGTEAFF. The entire variable domain, with the rest obtained from reference TRBV2 and TRBJ1-1, is as follows: EPEVTQTPSHQVTQMGQEVILRCVPISNHLYFYWYRQILGQKVEFLVSFYNNEISEKSEIFDDQFSVERPDGSNFTLKIRSTKLEDSAMYFCASSYSTGGGTEAFFGQGTRLTVV.

The V gene is TRBV29-1, the J gene TRBJ1-2; D is possibly TRBD1 (5 bases). V lost 7 bases, J lost 7 bases, and 19 bases lay in between. CDR1 is SQVTM and CDR2 is ANQGSEA in the germline V gene. The CDR3 has 13 residues. DNA for the CDR3: TGCAGCGGCGATACGGGGACCCGCGGTGGCTACACCTTC. It is translated as CSGDTGTRGGYTF.

This clone was counted a single time. The chain combines TRBV11-3 with TRBJ2-5; D may be TRBD2 (5 bases). CDR3 length: 12 residues. Trimming took off 5 bases at V and 4 bases at J, with 8 bases between the two ends. Germline V gene lookup returns CDR1 SGHNT and CDR2 YENEEA. This chain's CDR3 is CASSRGGETQYF. In DNA, the CDR3 is TGTGCCAGCAGCCGGGGTGGAGAGACCCAGTACTTC.

As for this clone: Other DNA sequences in the sample encode the same CDR3. The CDR3 loop reads CASSPTGEGNQPQHF. The CDR3 nucleotides read TGTGCCAGTAGTCCCACTGGGGAGGGCAATCAGCCCCAGCATTTT. The rearrangement joins TRBV19 to TRBJ1-5; no definite D call. Germline-derived CDR1 and CDR2 are LNHDA and SQIVND (reference sequence). The CDR3 is made up of 15 amino acids. Trimming cost V 5 bases and J 2 bases, with 13 bases left between them.

The rearrangement joins TRBV19 to TRBJ2-7; 10 bases fit TRBD1. The CDR3 spans 13 residues. V was clipped by 3 bases and J by 6 bases; unmatched bases: 2. CDR1 is LNHDA and CDR2 is SQIVND in the germline V gene (reference sequence). Written as DNA, the CDR3 is TGTGCCAGTAGTATGGGACAGGGGACCGAGCAGTACTTC. It encodes CASSMGQGTEQYF.

This clone was counted once. The chain joins TRBV9 to TRBJ2-1; TRBD2 matches at 7 bases. The junction had 9 bases not matched to a gene; V was cut back by 9 bases and J by 0 bases. The germline gives CDR1 SGDLS, CDR2 YYNGEE. The CDR3 consists of 15 residues. The CDR3 protein is CATSIGGSSYNEQFF. For the CDR3, the DNA is TGTGCCACCTCCATCGGGGGGAGCTCCTACAATGAGCAGTTCTTC.

The chain carries TRBV2 and TRBJ2-3; D is ambiguous. V lost 5 bases, J lost 7 bases, and 1 base lay in between. This CDR3 has 9 amino acids. CDR1 is SNHLY and CDR2 is FYNNEI in the germline V gene. The DNA of the CDR3 is TGTGCCAGCAGTTATACGCAGTATTTT. This codes for CASSYTQYF.

The genes are TRBV27 and TRBJ1-3; D is uncertain. Germline values: CDR1 MNHEY, CDR2 SMNVEV (reference sequence). V shed 2 bases and J shed 3 bases, with 11 bases lying between them. The CDR3 sequence is 15 residues long. The CDR3 reads CASSLKPGYGNTIYF. The DNA for the CDR3 is TGTGCCAGCAGTTTAAAACCCGGGTATGGAAACACCATATATTTT.

CDR3 coding DNA: TGTGCCAGAAGCTTGGGGACAGGGAGTTCACCCCTCCACTTT. As protein: CARSLGTGSSPLHF. This chain uses TRBV5-3 with TRBJ1-6, with TRBD1 matching over 8 bases. TRBV5-3 is recorded as an ORF, its role being uncertain. The CDR3 is 14 residues long. The junction had 2 bases not matched to a gene; V was cut back by 0 bases and J by 9 bases.

This chain's CDR3 is CASSLVGGMAYNSPLHF. The CDR3 DNA reads TGCGCCAGCAGCTTGGTTGGGGGAATGGCCTATAATTCACCCCTCCACTTT. This chain connects TRBV5-1 to TRBJ1-6, with D maybe TRBD1 (5 bases). The CDR3 loop spans 17 amino acids. Germline CDR1 and CDR2: SGHRS and YFSETQ. V shed 0 bases and J shed 2 bases, with 12 bases lying between them.

This rearrangement joins TRBV5-4 to TRBJ1-2; D is perhaps TRBD1 (5 bases). Trimming left V 0 bases short and J 7 bases short, with 10 bases between. CDR1 is SGHNT and CDR2 is YYREEE in the germline V gene (reference sequence). The length of the CDR3 is 13 residues. In DNA, the CDR3 is TGTGCCAGCAGCTTGGGGATGAGGGGTGGCTACACCTTC. Residues: CASSLGMRGGYTF.

With regard to this clone: One base away lies a much larger clone, so this may be a sequencing read error. This same CDR3 is encoded by further DNA sequences in the sample. The gene calls are TRBV19 and TRBJ1-5; D may be TRBD1 (6 bases). The CDR3 length is 14 residues. Trimming cost V 7 bases and J 6 bases, with 16 bases left between them. CDR1 LNHDA and CDR2 SQIVND come from the germline V gene (reference sequence). The CDR3 region is CASTEQGVAQPQHF. CDR3 sequence (DNA): TGTGCCAGTACCGAACAGGGAGTTGCTCAGCCCCAGCATTTT.

This clone has a handful of counts. The chain combines TRBV6-1 with TRBJ1-1; D unclear. In germline, CDR1 is MNHNS, CDR2 SASEGT. Trimming cost V 10 bases and J 1 base, with 10 bases left between them. The CDR3 loop spans 12 amino acids. The CDR3 DNA sequence: TGTGCCACCTCAAAGGGGAACACTGAAGCTTTCTTT. Amino acids: CATSKGNTEAFF.

This clone was recorded once. The J gene is TRBJ1-1, the V gene TRBV20-1; a weak D match, TRBD1 (5 bases). The CDR3 runs 11 residues. In germline, CDR1 is DFQATT, CDR2 SNEGSKA (reference sequence). V dropped 6 bases and J dropped 7 bases, with 12 bases sitting between them. This CDR3 reads CSAYRGGEAFF. The CDR3 DNA sequence: TGCAGTGCGTATAGGGGAGGTGAAGCTTTCTTT.

The chain links TRBV11-3 to TRBJ2-7, with a tentative D call TRBD2 (5 bases). The CDR3 is 11 amino acids. Deletions cut 4 bases from V and 6 bases from J, with 7 bases between. CDR1 SGHNT and CDR2 YENEEA come from the germline V gene. The CDR3 DNA reads as TGTGCCAGCAGCTCCCGGGGCGAGCAGTACTTC. Amino acid sequence: CASSSRGEQYF.

The count of this clone is one. The gene calls are TRBV5-1 and TRBJ2-1, with 7 bases aligning to TRBD2. CDR1 and CDR2 (germline): SGHRS, YFSETQ. V shed 4 bases and J 4 bases; nucleotides not matched to a gene: 11. The length of the CDR3 is 16 residues. The CDR3 here is CASSPGGAGEYNEQFF. The CDR3 bases are TGCGCCAGCAGCCCGGGTGGGGCGGGGGAGTACAATGAGCAGTTCTTC.

The chain recombines TRBV4-1 with TRBJ1-2; TRBD1 matches 9 bases. This CDR3 is 15 amino acids long. V was clipped by 1 base and J by 3 bases; unmatched bases: 3. Per germline, CDR1 MGHRA and CDR2 YSYEKL. In DNA, the CDR3 is TGCGCCAGCAGCCAAGTCGACAGGGGGGACTATGGCTACACCTTC. It yields the protein CASSQVDRGDYGYTF.